This T cell receptor beta chain was observed in a study of T cell responses to AZD1222 COVID-19 vaccine. Overall study: Recipients boosted at about 4 weeks or about 12 weeks are pooled. The study's findings and limits: Donors were mostly white British, more females; clonal diversity possibly underestimated. Compared with day 0, the breadth and depth of the Spike-specific TCR repertoire rose significantly after two doses of AZD1222.

This clone was recorded only once. Its antigen is not known. Profiling relied on immunoSEQ multiplex PCR, and the TCRdb table lists in-frame clones only, not all of them. Here the sample spans roughly 70,000 clones, 85% being singletons. The CDR3 is 14 amino acids. Germline trimming cut 3 bases from V and 9 bases from J; bases unmatched to any gene: 9. CDR1 and CDR2 from the germline V gene are SGDLS and YYNGEE. This specimen consisted of peripheral blood, obtained on day 0 of AZD1222 vaccination. This TCR was sampled from an adult in good health. The gene calls are TRBV9 and TRBJ2-1, with TRBD2 matching over 7 bases. CDR3 region: CASSDQAGFGEQFF. The CDR3 DNA reads as TGTGCCAGCAGCGACCAAGCGGGATTCGGTGAGCAGTTCTTC.